The 18 T cell receptor beta chains reported below all come from one sample, sequenced in a study of cytomegalovirus exposure and HLA in healthy donors. This PCR relied on a set of 60 Vbeta primers and 13 Jbeta primers. The protocol was immunoSEQ multiplex PCR, while the TCRdb copy is restricted to in-frame clones and leaves out a portion. This table has 150,000 or so clones, 60% to 80% appearing once. The sample was PBMCs. These receptors were taken from a man aged 25 to 45 in good health and CMV-seropositive.

The gene calls are TRBV9 and TRBJ1-4; 9 nucleotides line up with TRBD1. V shed 0 bases, J shed 8 bases, and the junction held 2 bases outside the gene matches. The CDR3 covers 14 residues. The germline gives CDR1 SGDLS, CDR2 YYNGEE. The CDR3 is CASSVGQGGEKLFF. CDR3 nucleotides: TGTGCCAGCAGCGTAGGACAGGGGGGCGAAAAACTGTTTTTT.

This clone has a single count. CDR3 bases: TGCGCCAGCAGCTTGGACCCGGGACTAGCGGGAGAAGAGACCCAGTACTTC. As protein: CASSLDPGLAGEETQYF. The chain employs TRBV5-1 and TRBJ2-5, with 14 bases aligning to TRBD2. J was trimmed by 3 bases and V by 0 bases; bases with no gene match: 4. The CDR3 length is 17 residues. Germline-derived CDR1 and CDR2 are SGHRS and YFSETQ.

This rearrangement joins TRBV28 to TRBJ2-7; TRBD2 matches 9 bases. CDR3 length: 15 amino acids. Germline V gives CDR1 MDHEN, CDR2 SYDVKM. Trimming took 3 bases from V and 5 from J; bases not matched to a gene: 8. The CDR3 region is CASSLGLAGSNEQYF. The CDR3 DNA sequence: TGTGCCAGCAGTTTGGGGCTAGCGGGAAGCAACGAGCAGTACTTC.

The CDR3, as DNA: TGTGCCAGCAGACAACAGGGGCAGGAGTCCAAAAACATTCAGTACTTC. This translates into CASRQQGQESKNIQYF. This chain joins TRBV6-4 and TRBJ2-4; TRBD1 aligns across 7 bases. V shed 6 bases and J 2 bases; nucleotides not matched to a gene: 10. There are 16 residues in the CDR3. Germline assignment: CDR1 MRHNA and CDR2 SNTAGT.

The chain is built from TRBV28 and TRBJ1-2; TRBD1 matches 8 bases. V shed 5 bases and J 2 bases; nucleotides not matched to a gene: 7. CDR1 is MDHEN and CDR2 is SYDVKM in the germline V gene. This CDR3 contains 15 residues. CDR3 nucleotide sequence: TGTGCCAGCAGTGTCCCCAGGGGGCCCAACTATGGCTACACCTTC. It yields the protein CASSVPRGPNYGYTF.

This chain connects TRBV2 to TRBJ1-1; a weak D match, TRBD1 (5 bases). Germline-derived CDR1 and CDR2 are SNHLY and FYNNEI. V was cut by 6 bases and J by 1 base, with 9 bases left in between. CDR3 size: 13 residues. CDR3 protein: CASRPDRNTEAFF. CDR3 coding DNA: TGTGCCAGCAGGCCCGACAGGAACACTGAAGCTTTCTTT. Drawing the rest from reference TRBV2 and TRBJ1-1, the complete variable domain is EPEVTQTPSHQVTQMGQEVILRCVPISNHLYFYWYRQILGQKVEFLVSFYNNEISEKSEIFDDQFSVERPDGSNFTLKIRSTKLEDSAMYFCASRPDRNTEAFFGQGTRLTVV.

This clone was counted a few times. CDR3: CASSLDITQPQHF. The CDR3 nucleotides are TGTGCCAGCAGCTTGGACATCACTCAGCCCCAGCATTTT. The chain combines TRBV5-5 with TRBJ1-5; no clear D. The CDR3 spans 13 residues. Trimming left V 0 bases short and J 6 bases short, with 7 bases between. Germline CDR1 reads SGHKS; CDR2 reads YYEKEE (reference sequence). Using reference TRBV5-5 and TRBJ1-5 for the parts outside the CDR3, the full variable domain is DAGVTQSPTHLIKTRGQQVTLRCSPISGHKSVSWYQQVLGQGPQFIFQYYEKEERGRGNFPDRFSARQFPNYSSELNVNALLLGDSALYLCASSLDITQPQHFGDGTRLSIL.

The chain couples TRBV7-2 to TRBJ2-1; 12 positions match TRBD2. There are 17 residues in the CDR3. Germline CDR1 reads SGHTA; CDR2 reads FQGNSA. With 5 bases clipped from V and 6 bases from J, the junction kept 11 bases outside the gene matches. CDR3 nucleotide sequence: TGTGCCAGCAGCCCTTCACTAGGACTAGCGGGACTCAATGAGCAGTTCTTC. Translating it yields CASSPSLGLAGLNEQFF.

The chain carries TRBV6-4 and TRBJ2-3; possibly TRBD1 for D (6 bases). V lost 8 bases and J lost 0, with 12 bases in between. Looked up from germline, CDR1 is MRHNA and CDR2 is SNTAGT. This CDR3 region has 14 residues. In DNA, the CDR3 is TGTGCCAGCCGCGACAGGCCCAGCACAGATACGCAGTATTTT. Its translation is CASRDRPSTDTQYF.

This chain joins TRBV28 and TRBJ1-2; D gene uncertain. Germline CDR1 MDHEN, CDR2 SYDVKM. V was shortened by 4 bases and J by 0 bases, with 9 bases between the two germline ends. This CDR3 is 14 amino acids long. The CDR3 reads CASSWRPSNYGYTF. The CDR3 nucleotides read TGTGCCAGCAGTTGGCGGCCATCTAACTATGGCTACACCTTC.

CDR3 in DNA: TGTGCCAGTACCCTACTCCCGGGACTAGCGGGAGAAGGTGAGCAGTTCTTC. It is translated as CASTLLPGLAGEGEQFF. The rearrangement links TRBV19 to TRBJ2-1; TRBD2 matches at 14 bases. CDR3 length equals 17 residues. Germline lookup yields CDR1 LNHDA and CDR2 SQIVND (reference sequence). The trim removed 7 bases at V and 9 bases at J, leaving 14 bases unmatched.

J is TRBJ2-6 and V is TRBV5-4, with D unresolved. V shed 6 bases and J shed 1 base, with 11 bases lying between them. The CDR3 covers 15 residues. In germline, CDR1 is SGHNT, CDR2 YYREEE (reference sequence). CDR3 residues: CASNSVSSGANVLTF. DNA of the CDR3: TGTGCCAGCAACTCGGTTAGTTCTGGGGCCAACGTCCTGACTTTC.

The rearrangement uses TRBV9 and TRBJ2-1; 14 bases map to TRBD2. This CDR3 spans 15 amino acids. Germline CDR1 reads SGDLS; CDR2 reads YYNGEE. The junction had 7 bases not matched to a gene; V was cut back by 7 bases and J by 7 bases. CDR3 coding DNA: TGTGCCAGCGGGTCGACTAGCGGGAGGGGTAATGAGCAGTTCTTC. Its protein product is CASGSTSGRGNEQFF.

This rearrangement joins TRBV5-1 to TRBJ2-7; the match to TRBD2 covers 8 bases. The CDR3 has 14 amino acids. The J segment lost 4 bases and the V segment lost 3 bases, leaving 6 bases of the junction unmatched. In germline, CDR1 is SGHRS, CDR2 YFSETQ. The chain's CDR3 is CASSSSGSGYEQYF. The CDR3 nucleotides are TGCGCCAGCAGCTCAAGCGGGAGTGGATACGAGCAGTACTTC. The complete variable domain, with remaining parts taken from reference TRBV5-1 and TRBJ2-7, reads KAGVTQTPRYLIKTRGQQVTLSCSPISGHRSVSWYQQTPGQGLQFLFEYFSETQRNKGNFPGRFSGRQFSNSRSEMNVSTLELGDSALYLCASSSSGSGYEQYFGPGTRLTVT.

The rearrangement joins TRBV30 to TRBJ2-7, with a possible D match to TRBD1 (9 bases). CDR3 length: 17 residues. V dropped 4 bases and J dropped 5 bases, with 27 bases sitting between them. Per germline, CDR1 GTSNPN and CDR2 SVGIG (reference sequence). Written as DNA, the CDR3 is TGTGCCTGGAACGGGGACAGGGTTCCGGGAGGGCCCCACGAGCAGTACTTC. Its protein is CAWNGDRVPGGPHEQYF.

V is TRBV6-5 and J is TRBJ1-1, with D unclear. V was pared by 9 bases and J by 0 bases, with 14 bases between. Germline CDR1 reads MNHEY; CDR2 reads SVGAGI. The CDR3 sequence is 14 residues long. The CDR3 nucleotides read TGTGCCAGTATATCCTGGGCGATGAACACTGAAGCTTTCTTT. Protein: CASISWAMNTEAFF.

The chain recombines TRBV7-2 with TRBJ1-5; D is unclear. The CDR3 contains 14 residues. With 3 bases removed from V and 6 bases from J, the gap between germline ends came to 12 bases. Germline V gene lookup returns CDR1 SGHTA and CDR2 FQGNSA. This CDR3 is CASSLGLAGQPQHF. CDR3 coding DNA: TGTGCCAGCAGCTTGGGGTTAGCGGGTCAGCCCCAGCATTTT.

The chain links TRBV7-9 to TRBJ2-2, with D possibly TRBD2 on 5 matching bases. The CDR3 runs 12 residues. The V end lost 5 bases, the J end lost 6 bases, and 7 bases lay between the germline ends. Germline lookup yields CDR1 SEHNR and CDR2 FQNEAQ (reference sequence). In nucleotides, the CDR3 is TGTGCCAGCAGCACGGAGGCCGGGGAGCTGTTTTTT. Translation: CASSTEAGELFF.